The 23 T cell receptor beta chains below were found in one sample sequenced in a study of T cells in Graves' hyperthyroidism and ophthalmopathy (dated by TCRdb to about 2019). The library was made by multiplex PCR. Instrument on record: Illumina HiSeq 2000. The TCR beta CDR3 regions were amplified from RNA transcripts. A first-round RT-PCR of the TCR CDR3 used the HTBI primer set with the Qiagen OneStep RT-PCR kit. TCRdb itself trimmed the public reads at Q25 with fastp, ran MiXCR and retained productive beta chains. Rows are combined by CDR3 protein, so each entry shows the most common genes and DNA. The sample has fewer than 400,000 distinct CDR3 sequences on record, 16% of them singletons. The ten largest clones capture around 34% of the sample. The sample taken for sequencing was blood. The receptor set was obtained from a man younger than 45 with Graves' hyperthyroidism.

V and J are TRBV11-2 and TRBJ2-1; no firm D call. The CDR3 has 12 amino acids. Germline CDR1 and CDR2: SGHAT and FQNNGV. The V end was cut by 8 bases, the J end by 9 bases, with 14 bases between. This CDR3 reads CASRVSEPEQFF. The CDR3 bases are TGTGCCAGCCGGGTCAGCGAGCCTGAGCAGTTCTTC.

In this sample, this clonotype turned up many times. The rearrangement joins TRBV2 to TRBJ1-5; tentatively, D is TRBD1 (5 bases). Trimming removed 4 bases from V and 6 bases from J, with 7 bases in between. CDR3 size: 12 residues. Germline V gene data show CDR1 as SNHLY and CDR2 as FYNNEI. The chain's CDR3 is CASSVGVQPQHF. The DNA for the CDR3 is TGTGCCAGCAGTGTAGGGGTTCAGCCCCAGCATTTT.

The V and J genes are TRBV25-1 and TRBJ2-5, with a weak D call TRBD1 (5 bases). V lost 7 bases to trimming and J lost 1 base, with 10 bases between them. From germline, CDR1 is MGHDK and CDR2 SYGVNS. This CDR3 contains 13 residues. Here the CDR3 DNA reads TGTGCCAGCACTCCAGACAGCCAAGAGACCCAGTACTTC. This gives the protein CASTPDSQETQYF.

The table lists this clonotype with many counts. The V and J genes are TRBV30 and TRBJ1-4, with 7 bases fitting TRBD1. The junction had 5 bases not matched to a gene; V was cut back by 5 bases and J by 5 bases. This CDR3 has 13 amino acids. Germline loops: CDR1 GTSNPN, CDR2 SVGIG (reference sequence). CDR3: CAWQTGINEKLFF. For the CDR3, the DNA is TGTGCCTGGCAGACAGGGATAAATGAAAAACTGTTTTTT.

This clonotype was detected a few times. The chain has TRBV20-1 and TRBJ1-1; D not certain. Germline V gene data show CDR1 as DFQATT and CDR2 as SNEGSKA (reference sequence). The CDR3 extends over 12 amino acids. With 3 bases removed from V and 2 bases from J, the gap between germline ends came to 7 bases. CDR3 protein: CSASPGNTEAFF. The CDR3 bases are TGCAGTGCTAGCCCGGGAAACACTGAAGCTTTCTTT.

This clonotype showed up many times. The J gene is TRBJ2-7, the V gene TRBV11-2; the D is unclear. The germline V and J ends were trimmed by 1 base and 0 bases, with 10 bases remaining between them. There are 15 residues in the CDR3. Germline V CDR1 and CDR2: SGHAT, FQNNGV. CDR3 nucleotide sequence: TGTGCCAGCAGCTTAGGCGGTAGCAGCTCCTACGAGCAGTACTTC. Translating gives CASSLGGSSSYEQYF.

This clonotype was found many times. The rearrangement joins TRBV7-9 to TRBJ1-1, with D possibly matching TRBD1 (5 bases). From germline, CDR1 is SEHNR and CDR2 FQNEAQ (reference sequence). The CDR3 length is 15 residues. Trimming took off 5 bases at V and 4 bases at J, with 17 bases between the two ends. CDR3 sequence reads: CASSAAGMAGTEAFF. Here the CDR3 DNA reads TGTGCCAGCAGCGCGGCAGGGATGGCGGGCACTGAAGCTTTCTTT. Looking up the rest from reference TRBV7-9 and TRBJ1-1 gives the full variable domain: DTGVSQNPRHKITKRGQNVTFRCDPISEHNRLYWYRQTLGQGPEFLTYFQNEAQLEKSRLLSDRFSAERPKGSFSTLEIQRTEQGDSAMYLCASSAAGMAGTEAFFGQGTRLTVV.

This clonotype has a handful of counts. The chain couples TRBV30 to TRBJ2-1, with a tentative D call TRBD1 (7 bases). This CDR3 contains 12 residues. V dropped 0 bases and J dropped 15 bases, with 15 bases sitting between them. Germline CDR1 is GTSNPN and CDR2 is SVGIG (reference sequence). CDR3 bases: TGTGCCTGGAGTGTACGGAGGGGGCAGGGGTTCTTC. Protein sequence: CAWSVRRGQGFF.

The V and J genes are TRBV3-1 and TRBJ2-2; D is unclear. The V gene lost 8 bases and the J gene lost 7 bases, with 11 bases spanning the gap. Germline V lookup: CDR1 LGHDT, CDR2 YNNKEL (reference sequence). The CDR3 has 12 residues. The CDR3 is CASRPEDGELFF. Here the CDR3 DNA reads TGTGCCAGCCGCCCTGAGGACGGGGAGCTGTTTTTT.

This clonotype has a handful of counts. This chain connects TRBV7-3 to TRBJ2-7, with 7 bases fitting TRBD2. This CDR3 spans 14 amino acids. Germline V CDR1 and CDR2: SGHTA, FQGTGA. V dropped 0 bases and J dropped 6; count of bases not matched to a gene: 5. The CDR3 region is CASSLTSGLGEQYF. In DNA, the CDR3 is TGTGCCAGCAGCTTAACTAGCGGGCTCGGCGAGCAGTACTTC.

This clonotype has a count of ten or more. The chain couples TRBV11-2 to TRBJ2-2; 9 bases agree with TRBD1. The germline V gene encodes CDR1 SGHAT and CDR2 FQNNGV. Losses at the gene ends were 5 bases for V and 1 base for J; bases not matched to a gene: 5. The CDR3 spans 16 residues. The CDR3 reads CASSPYRGQNTGELFF. The DNA for the CDR3 is TGTGCCAGCAGCCCTTACAGGGGGCAGAACACCGGGGAGCTGTTTTTT.

The table lists this clonotype with many counts. The chain joins TRBV5-1 to TRBJ1-2; possible D gene TRBD1, 6 bases. The ends were cut back, 4 bases at V and 8 bases at J, with 15 bases in the middle. Looked up from germline, CDR1 is SGHRS and CDR2 is YFSETQ. The CDR3 covers 13 residues. The chain's CDR3 is CASSVDSSWGYTF. CDR3 nucleotide sequence: TGCGCCAGCAGCGTGGACAGCAGCTGGGGCTACACCTTC.

This clonotype was counted a few times. The chain carries TRBV15 and TRBJ2-7; 8 bases align to TRBD1. Losses at the gene ends were 3 bases for V and 5 bases for J; bases not matched to a gene: 3. The V gene's germline CDR1 is LNHNV and CDR2 YYDKDF (reference sequence). This CDR3 comprises 13 residues. The CDR3 DNA sequence: TGTGCCACCAGCAGGGACAGGGTGCACGAGCAGTACTTC. This encodes CATSRDRVHEQYF.

This clonotype was detected many times. This chain uses TRBV3-1 with TRBJ2-2; a weak D match, TRBD1 (6 bases). V shed 3 bases and J shed 0 bases, with 8 bases lying between them. The CDR3 is 15 amino acids. Germline-derived CDR1 and CDR2 are LGHDT and YNNKEL (reference sequence). The CDR3 sequence: CASSQGASNTGELFF. CDR3 DNA sequence: TGTGCCAGCAGCCAGGGGGCTTCGAACACCGGGGAGCTGTTTTTT.

This clonotype was detected ten times or more. This sequence joins TRBV24-1 and TRBJ2-5; D possibly uses TRBD1 or TRBD2 (6 bases each). The CDR3 has 14 residues. The V end was cut by 12 bases, the J end by 5 bases, with 21 bases between. The germline V gene has CDR1 KGHDR and CDR2 SFDVKD. The CDR3 DNA is TGTGCCTCAGACGGGGGCGCGGAAGGGGAGACCCAGTACTTC. It specifies CASDGGAEGETQYF.

This clonotype was counted at least ten times. The rearrangement links TRBV27 to TRBJ2-1, with 8 bases fitting TRBD2. From germline, CDR1 is MNHEY and CDR2 SMNVEV (reference sequence). CDR3 length: 15 residues. The V and J ends lost 6 bases and 0 bases, in that order; junction bases with no gene match: 4. The CDR3 bases are TGTGCCAGCAGACTAGCGGCCAGCTCCTACAATGAGCAGTTCTTC. Translated: CASRLAASSYNEQFF.

V gene TRBV24-1 combines with J gene TRBJ2-1; 8 bases match TRBD1. The V and J ends lost 6 bases and 6 bases, in that order; junction bases with no gene match: 6. The germline V gene encodes CDR1 KGHDR and CDR2 SFDVKD. The CDR3 covers 14 residues. The CDR3 nucleotides are TGTGCCACCAGTCCGGGACAGGTGGGCAATGAGCAGTTCTTC. This sequence encodes CATSPGQVGNEQFF.

This clonotype was seen more than once but under ten times. The rearrangement joins TRBV4-1 to TRBJ1-2, with D possibly TRBD1 on 5 matching bases. V lost 1 base to trimming and J lost 5 bases, with 11 bases between them. The CDR3 spans 14 residues. CDR1 and CDR2 from the germline V gene are MGHRA and YSYEKL. DNA of the CDR3: TGCGCCAGCAGCCAAGTTTTTGAGGGGTATGGCTACACCTTC. It codes for CASSQVFEGYGYTF.

A few counts support this clonotype. This rearrangement joins TRBV2 to TRBJ2-5; D assignment may be TRBD1 or TRBD2 (5 bases each). The CDR3 runs to 14 residues. Germline V CDR1 and CDR2: SNHLY, FYNNEI. Trimming took 5 bases from V and 5 from J, leaving 15 bases between them. DNA for the CDR3: TGTGCCAGCAGTACCGGGACCACCAGGGAGACCCAGTACTTC. Translating it yields CASSTGTTRETQYF.

CDR3 sequence: CASSLWRSLVGEQYF. In DNA, the CDR3 is TGTGCCAGCAGTTTATGGCGGAGTCTGGTAGGGGAGCAGTACTTC. The V and J genes are TRBV28 and TRBJ2-7; no clear D. Trimming stripped 0 bases from V and 7 bases from J, with 16 bases between. The CDR3 runs 15 residues. CDR1 and CDR2 (germline): MDHEN, SYDVKM. The full variable domain, rest sourced from reference TRBV28 and TRBJ2-7, is DVKVTQSSRYLVKRTGEKVFLECVQDMDHENMFWYRQDPGLGLRLIYFSYDVKMKEKGDIPEGYSVSREKKERFSLILESASTNQTSMYLCASSLWRSLVGEQYFGPGTRLTVT.

This clonotype occurred once. This chain connects TRBV5-1 to TRBJ2-7; the D gene is possibly TRBD1 (6 bases). There are 16 residues in the CDR3. The germline V gene has CDR1 SGHRS and CDR2 YFSETQ. V lost 7 bases and J 4 bases, leaving 24 bases between the germline ends. The CDR3: CASAPQGHHGLYEQYF. In DNA form, the CDR3 reads TGCGCCAGCGCCCCTCAGGGACACCACGGCCTTTACGAGCAGTACTTC.

The sample holds many counts of this clonotype. CDR3 DNA: TGTGCCAGCAGCTTAGACCGGACTAGTGATGAGCAGTTCTTC. Its translation is CASSLDRTSDEQFF. The rearrangement links TRBV7-3 to TRBJ2-1; TRBD2 matches at 7 bases. The CDR3 is 14 residues long. Germline lookup yields CDR1 SGHTA and CDR2 FQGTGA. Trimming removed 2 bases from V and 8 bases from J; junction bases left unmatched: 6.

This clonotype was seen at least ten times. The genes are TRBV3-1 and TRBJ2-3; 9 bases are a match to TRBD1. The CDR3 is 16 amino acids. Trimming removed 3 bases from V and 5 bases from J; junction bases left unmatched: 9. The V gene's germline CDR1 is LGHDT and CDR2 YNNKEL (reference sequence). The CDR3 spells CASSQAGQGKRDTQYF. Here the CDR3 DNA reads TGTGCCAGCAGCCAGGCTGGACAGGGGAAGCGAGATACGCAGTATTTT.